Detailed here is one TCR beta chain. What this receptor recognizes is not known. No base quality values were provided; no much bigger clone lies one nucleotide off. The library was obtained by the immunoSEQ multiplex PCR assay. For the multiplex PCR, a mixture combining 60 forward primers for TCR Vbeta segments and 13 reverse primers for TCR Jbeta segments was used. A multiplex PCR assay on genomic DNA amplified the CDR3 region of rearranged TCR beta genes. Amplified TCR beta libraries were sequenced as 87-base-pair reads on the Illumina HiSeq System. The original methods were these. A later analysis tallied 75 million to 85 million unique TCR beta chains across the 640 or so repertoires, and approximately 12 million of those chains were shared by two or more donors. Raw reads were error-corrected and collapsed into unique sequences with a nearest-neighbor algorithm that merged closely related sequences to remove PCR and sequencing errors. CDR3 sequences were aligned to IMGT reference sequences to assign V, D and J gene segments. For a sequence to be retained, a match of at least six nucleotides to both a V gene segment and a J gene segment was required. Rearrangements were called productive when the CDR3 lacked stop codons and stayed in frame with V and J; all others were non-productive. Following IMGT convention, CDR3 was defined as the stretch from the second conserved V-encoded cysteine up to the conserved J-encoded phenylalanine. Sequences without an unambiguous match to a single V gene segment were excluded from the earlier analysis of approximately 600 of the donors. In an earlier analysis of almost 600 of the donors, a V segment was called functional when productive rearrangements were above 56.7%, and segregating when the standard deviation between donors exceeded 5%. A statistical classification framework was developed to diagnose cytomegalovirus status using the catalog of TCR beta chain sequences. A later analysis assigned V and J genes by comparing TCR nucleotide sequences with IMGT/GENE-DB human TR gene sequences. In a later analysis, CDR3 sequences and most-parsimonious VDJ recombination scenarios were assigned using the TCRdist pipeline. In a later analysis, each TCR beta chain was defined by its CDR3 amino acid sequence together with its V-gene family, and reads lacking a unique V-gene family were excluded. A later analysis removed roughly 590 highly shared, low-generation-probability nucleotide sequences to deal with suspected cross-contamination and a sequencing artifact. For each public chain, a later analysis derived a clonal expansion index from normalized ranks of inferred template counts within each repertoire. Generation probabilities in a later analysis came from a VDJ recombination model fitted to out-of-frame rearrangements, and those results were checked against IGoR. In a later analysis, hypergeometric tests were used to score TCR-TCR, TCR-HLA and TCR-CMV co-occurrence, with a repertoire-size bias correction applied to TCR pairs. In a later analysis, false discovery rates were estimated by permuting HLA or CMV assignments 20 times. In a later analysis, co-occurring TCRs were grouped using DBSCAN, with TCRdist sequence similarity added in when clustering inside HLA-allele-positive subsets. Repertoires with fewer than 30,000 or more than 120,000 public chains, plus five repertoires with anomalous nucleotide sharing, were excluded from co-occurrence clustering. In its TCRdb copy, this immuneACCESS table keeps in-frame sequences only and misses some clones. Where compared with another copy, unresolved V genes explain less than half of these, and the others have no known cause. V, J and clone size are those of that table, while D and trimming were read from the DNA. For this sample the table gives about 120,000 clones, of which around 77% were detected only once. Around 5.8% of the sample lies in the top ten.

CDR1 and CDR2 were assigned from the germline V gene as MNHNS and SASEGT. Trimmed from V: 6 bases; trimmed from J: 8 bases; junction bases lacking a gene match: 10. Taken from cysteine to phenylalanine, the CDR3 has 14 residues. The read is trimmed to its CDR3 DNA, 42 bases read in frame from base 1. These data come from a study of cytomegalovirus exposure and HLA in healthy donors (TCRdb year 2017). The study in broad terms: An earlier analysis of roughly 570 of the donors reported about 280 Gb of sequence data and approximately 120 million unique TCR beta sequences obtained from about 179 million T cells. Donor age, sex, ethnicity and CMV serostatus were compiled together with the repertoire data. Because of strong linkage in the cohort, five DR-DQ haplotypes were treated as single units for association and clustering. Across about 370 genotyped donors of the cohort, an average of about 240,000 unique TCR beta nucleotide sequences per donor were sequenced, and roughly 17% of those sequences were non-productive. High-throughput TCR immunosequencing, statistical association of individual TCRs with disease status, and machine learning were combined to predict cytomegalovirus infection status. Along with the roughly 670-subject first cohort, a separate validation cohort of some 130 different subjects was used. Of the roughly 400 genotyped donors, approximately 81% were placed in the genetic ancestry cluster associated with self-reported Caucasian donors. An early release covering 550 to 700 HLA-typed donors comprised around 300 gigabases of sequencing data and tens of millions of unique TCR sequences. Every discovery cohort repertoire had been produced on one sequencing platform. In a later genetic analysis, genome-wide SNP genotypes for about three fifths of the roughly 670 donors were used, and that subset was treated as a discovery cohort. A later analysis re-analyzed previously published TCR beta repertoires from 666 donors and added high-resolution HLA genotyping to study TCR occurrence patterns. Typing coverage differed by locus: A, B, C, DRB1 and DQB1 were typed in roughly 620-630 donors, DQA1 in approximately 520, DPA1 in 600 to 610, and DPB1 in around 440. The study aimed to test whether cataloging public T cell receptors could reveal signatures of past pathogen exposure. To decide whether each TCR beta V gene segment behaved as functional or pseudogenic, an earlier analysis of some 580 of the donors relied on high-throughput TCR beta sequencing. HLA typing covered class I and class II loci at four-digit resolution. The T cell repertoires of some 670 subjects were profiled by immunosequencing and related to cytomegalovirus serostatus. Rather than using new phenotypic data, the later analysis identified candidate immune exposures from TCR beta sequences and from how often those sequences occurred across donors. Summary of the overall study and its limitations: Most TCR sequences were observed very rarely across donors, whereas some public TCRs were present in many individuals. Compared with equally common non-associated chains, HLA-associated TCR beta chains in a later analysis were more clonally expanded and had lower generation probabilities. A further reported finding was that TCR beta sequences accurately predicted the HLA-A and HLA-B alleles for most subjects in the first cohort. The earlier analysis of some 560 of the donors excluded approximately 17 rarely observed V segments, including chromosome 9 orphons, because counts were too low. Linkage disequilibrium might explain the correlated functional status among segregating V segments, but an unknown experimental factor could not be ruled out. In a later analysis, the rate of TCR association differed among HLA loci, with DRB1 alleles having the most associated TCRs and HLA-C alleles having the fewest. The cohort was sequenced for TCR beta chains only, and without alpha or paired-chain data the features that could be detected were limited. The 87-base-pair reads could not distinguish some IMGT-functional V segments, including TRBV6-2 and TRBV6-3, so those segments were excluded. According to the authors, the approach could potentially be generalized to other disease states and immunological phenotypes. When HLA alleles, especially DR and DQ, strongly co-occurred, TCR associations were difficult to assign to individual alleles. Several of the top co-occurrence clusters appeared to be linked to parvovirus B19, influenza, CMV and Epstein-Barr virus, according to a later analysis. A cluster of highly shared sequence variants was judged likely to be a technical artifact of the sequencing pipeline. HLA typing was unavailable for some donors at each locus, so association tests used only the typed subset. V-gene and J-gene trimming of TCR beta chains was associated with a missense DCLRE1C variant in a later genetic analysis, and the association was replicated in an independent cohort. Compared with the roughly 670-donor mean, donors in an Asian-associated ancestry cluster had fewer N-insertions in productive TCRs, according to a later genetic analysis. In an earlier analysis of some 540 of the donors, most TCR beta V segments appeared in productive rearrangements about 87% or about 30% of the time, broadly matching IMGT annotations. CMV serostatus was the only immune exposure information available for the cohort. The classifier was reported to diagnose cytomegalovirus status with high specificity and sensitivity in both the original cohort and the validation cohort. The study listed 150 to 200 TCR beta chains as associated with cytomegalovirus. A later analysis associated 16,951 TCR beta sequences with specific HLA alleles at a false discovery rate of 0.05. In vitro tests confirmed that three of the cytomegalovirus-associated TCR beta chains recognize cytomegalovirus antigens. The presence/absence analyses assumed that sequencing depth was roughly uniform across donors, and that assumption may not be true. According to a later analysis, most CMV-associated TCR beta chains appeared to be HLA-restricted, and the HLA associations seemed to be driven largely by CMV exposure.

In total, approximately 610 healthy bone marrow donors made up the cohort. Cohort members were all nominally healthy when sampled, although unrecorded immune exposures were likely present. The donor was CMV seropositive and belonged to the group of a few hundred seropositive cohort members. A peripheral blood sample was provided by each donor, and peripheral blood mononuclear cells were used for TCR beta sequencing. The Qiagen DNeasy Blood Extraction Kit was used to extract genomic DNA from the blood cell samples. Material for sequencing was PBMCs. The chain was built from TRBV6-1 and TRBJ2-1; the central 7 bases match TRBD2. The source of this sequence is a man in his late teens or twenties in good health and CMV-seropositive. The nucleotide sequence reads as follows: TGTGCCAGCAGGAGATCACTAGCGAGCCATGAGCAGTTCTTC. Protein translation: CASRRSLASHEQFF.